This entry features one T cell receptor (beta chain) sequence. Antigen unknown. About 91,000 TCR templates were measured in each sample. Clones were read by immunoSEQ multiplex PCR, and TCRdb kept only the in-frame ones, dropping some. Here the sample spans under 100,000 clones, just under 95% being singletons. Germline V lookup: CDR1 MDHEN, CDR2 SYDVKM. V lost 3 bases and J 1 base, leaving 10 bases between the germline ends. The CDR3 loop spans 15 amino acids. This sample was taken from a study of siplizumab effects on memory and regulatory T cells. Study outcomes and limitations: About 75-95% of proliferating CD4+ or CD8+ clones had no assignable naive or memory phenotype. The alloresponse seemed to draw substantially on naive T cells, which appeared more diverse than memory cells.

The specimen sequenced was non-Treg CD4+ T cells sorted from blood. The clonotype originates from a human donor in good health. The chain couples TRBV28 to TRBJ1-5, with a possible D match to TRBD1 (6 bases). CDR3 in amino acids: CASSFRGRSNQPQHF. The CDR3 DNA follows: TGTGCCAGCAGTTTCAGGGGAAGGAGCAATCAGCCCCAGCATTTT.